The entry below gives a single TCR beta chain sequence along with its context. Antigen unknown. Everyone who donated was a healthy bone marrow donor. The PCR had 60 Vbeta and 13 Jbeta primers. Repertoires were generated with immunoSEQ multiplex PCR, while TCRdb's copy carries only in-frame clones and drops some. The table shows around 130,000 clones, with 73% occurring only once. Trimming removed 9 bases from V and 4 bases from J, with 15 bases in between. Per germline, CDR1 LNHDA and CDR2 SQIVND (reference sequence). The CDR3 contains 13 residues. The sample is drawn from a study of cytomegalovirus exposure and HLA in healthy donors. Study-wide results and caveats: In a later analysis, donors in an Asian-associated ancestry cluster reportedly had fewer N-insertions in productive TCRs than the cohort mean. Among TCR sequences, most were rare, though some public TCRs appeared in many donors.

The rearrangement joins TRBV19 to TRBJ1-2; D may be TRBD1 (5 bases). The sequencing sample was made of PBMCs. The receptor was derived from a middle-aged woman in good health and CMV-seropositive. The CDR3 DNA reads TGTGCCAGCGCTGACAGATCCGGCTATGGCTACACCTTC. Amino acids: CASADRSGYGYTF.